This is a list of T cell receptor beta chains from one sample in a study of cytomegalovirus exposure and HLA in healthy donors. Using immunoSEQ multiplex PCR, the repertoire was profiled, and TCRdb retains in-frame clones only, with some absent. This sample yields 95,000 to 120,000 clones, of which 70% to 80% are seen a single time; around 4.3% belongs to the top ten. Sequenced material: PBMCs. All receptors come from a woman between 35 and 50 years old in good health and CMV-seropositive. The CDR3 runs from the conserved cysteine through the conserved F or W. A D gene is named only where the DNA matches it firmly. Where a row states a size, it is once, few, many or the class of an expanded clone; other rows omit it.

CDR3aa	CDR3nt	v_gene	j_gene	d_gene	abundance
CASSPSRTSGDNEQFF	TGCGCCAGCAGTCCTTCTAGGACTAGCGGTGACAATGAGCAGTTCTTC	TRBV4-1	TRBJ2-1	TRBD2	NA
CASSRAQRDIHGYTF	TGTGCCAGCAGCCGCGCTCAACGGGACATTCATGGCTACACCTTC	TRBV7-9	TRBJ1-2	NA	NA
CASSLETGVSYNEQFF	TGTGCCAGCAGCTTGGAGACGGGAGTTTCCTACAATGAGCAGTTCTTC	TRBV5-8	TRBJ2-1	NA	few
CASSFQKFTGELFF	TGTGCCAGCAGCTTCCAGAAATTCACCGGGGAGCTGTTTTTT	TRBV5-8	TRBJ2-2	NA	NA
CASSQDIRPGTNEKLFF	TGCGCCAGCAGCCAAGACATCAGGCCAGGGACTAATGAAAAACTGTTTTTT	TRBV4-3	TRBJ1-4	NA	NA
CASSLVNRGITDTQYF	TGCGCCAGCAGCTTGGTGAACAGGGGAATAACAGATACGCAGTATTTT	TRBV5-1	TRBJ2-3	TRBD1	NA
CASSSGGPDTQYF	TGCGCCAGCAGCTCGGGGGGGCCTGATACGCAGTATTTT	TRBV5-1	TRBJ2-3	TRBD2	NA
CASSLGGGTEAFF	TGCGCCAGCAGCTTGGGAGGGGGCACTGAAGCTTTCTTT	TRBV5-1	TRBJ1-1	NA	NA
CASSRRDSEAEAFF	TGTGCCAGCAGCCGCCGGGACTCTGAGGCTGAAGCTTTCTTT	TRBV5-5	TRBJ1-1	NA	few
CASGDPGNRVTGELFF	TGTGCTAGTGGGGATCCGGGAAATAGAGTCACCGGGGAGCTGTTTTTT	TRBV12-5	TRBJ2-2	NA	NA
CASSFPLAVETQYF	TGTGCCAGCAGCTTCCCACTAGCGGTTGAGACCCAGTACTTC	TRBV5-4	TRBJ2-5	TRBD2	NA
CASSLVGGQGTSYEQYF	TGTGCCAGCAGCTTAGTAGGGGGACAGGGGACCTCCTACGAGCAGTACTTC	TRBV7-2	TRBJ2-7	TRBD1	NA
CASTRTGAYEQYF	TGTGCCAGCACCCGGACAGGGGCCTACGAGCAGTACTTC	TRBV11-2	TRBJ2-7	TRBD1	few
CASSLQHGQTYYGYTF	TGTGCCAGTAGTCTCCAACATGGACAGACCTACTATGGCTACACCTTC	TRBV19	TRBJ1-2	NA	NA
CSASYNVEAFF	TGCAGTGCTAGTTATAATGTTGAAGCTTTCTTT	TRBV20-1	TRBJ1-1	NA	few